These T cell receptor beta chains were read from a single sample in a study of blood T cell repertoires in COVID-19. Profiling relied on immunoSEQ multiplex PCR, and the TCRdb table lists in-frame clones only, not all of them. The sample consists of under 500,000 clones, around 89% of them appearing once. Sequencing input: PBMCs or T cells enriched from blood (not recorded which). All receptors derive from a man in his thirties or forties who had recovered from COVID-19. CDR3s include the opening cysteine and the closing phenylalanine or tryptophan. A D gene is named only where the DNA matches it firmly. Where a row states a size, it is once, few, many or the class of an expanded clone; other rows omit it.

CDR3: CASSERGYEQYF; DNA: TGTGCCAGCAGTGAGCGGGGCTACGAGCAGTACTTC; size: .; D: .; J: TRBJ2-7; V: TRBV25-1
CDR3: CASSLSGQLNNEQFF; DNA: TGTGCCAGCAGCTTATCTGGGCAGCTAAACAATGAGCAGTTCTTC; size: .; D: .; J: TRBJ2-1; V: TRBV7-2
CDR3: CASSLTGWNTEAFF; DNA: TGTGCCAGCAGTTTAACAGGGTGGAACACTGAAGCTTTCTTT; size: .; D: .; J: TRBJ1-1; V: TRBV28
CDR3: CASSPRLAGVTGELFF; DNA: TGTGCCAGCAGCCCCAGACTAGCGGGAGTCACCGGGGAGCTGTTTTTT; size: once; D: TRBD2; J: TRBJ2-2; V: TRBV7-9
CDR3: CASSQRGTTGNTIYF; DNA: TGTGCCAGCAGCCAGAGGGGGACAACTGGAAACACCATATATTTT; size: .; D: .; J: TRBJ1-3; V: TRBV7-2
CDR3: CASSSPPLTGLKRGYTF; DNA: TGTGCCAGCAGCTCCCCCCCCCTTACAGGGCTTAAAAGAGGCTACACCTTC; size: .; D: .; J: TRBJ1-2; V: TRBV11-2
CDR3: CATKGDREEETQYF; DNA: TGTGCCACTAAAGGGGACAGGGAAGAAGAGACCCAGTACTTC; size: once; D: TRBD1; J: TRBJ2-5; V: TRBV5-3
CDR3: CASSLDWDSGYEQYF; DNA: TGCGCCAGCAGCTTGGACTGGGACAGCGGCTACGAGCAGTACTTC; size: .; D: TRBD1; J: TRBJ2-7; V: TRBV5-1
CDR3: CASSLAESGPLHF; DNA: TGTGCCAGCAGCTTAGCGGAGAGTGGGCCCCTCCACTTT; size: few; D: .; J: TRBJ1-6; V: TRBV7-9
CDR3: CASSFLATEQYF; DNA: TGTGCCAGCAGCTTTCTAGCGACCGAGCAGTACTTC; size: once; D: .; J: TRBJ2-7; V: TRBV3-1/TRBV3-2
CDR3: CASSPQRYEQYF; DNA: TGTGCCAGCTCACCACAGCGCTACGAGCAGTACTTC; size: .; D: .; J: TRBJ2-7; V: TRBV18
CDR3: CASSQGQGAESEKLFF; DNA: TGCGCCAGCAGCCAAGGACAGGGGGCAGAGAGTGAAAAACTGTTTTTT; size: .; D: TRBD1; J: TRBJ1-4; V: TRBV4-1
CDR3: CASSWGLGDFSYNEQFF; DNA: TGTGCCAGCAGCTGGGGACTAGGGGACTTCTCCTACAATGAGCAGTTCTTC; size: .; D: TRBD2; J: TRBJ2-1; V: TRBV11-2
CDR3: CASSFLAGGQTNYNEQFF; DNA: TGTGCCAGCAGCTTCCTTGCGGGAGGGCAAACAAACTACAATGAGCAGTTCTTC; size: .; D: TRBD2; J: TRBJ2-1; V: TRBV7-6